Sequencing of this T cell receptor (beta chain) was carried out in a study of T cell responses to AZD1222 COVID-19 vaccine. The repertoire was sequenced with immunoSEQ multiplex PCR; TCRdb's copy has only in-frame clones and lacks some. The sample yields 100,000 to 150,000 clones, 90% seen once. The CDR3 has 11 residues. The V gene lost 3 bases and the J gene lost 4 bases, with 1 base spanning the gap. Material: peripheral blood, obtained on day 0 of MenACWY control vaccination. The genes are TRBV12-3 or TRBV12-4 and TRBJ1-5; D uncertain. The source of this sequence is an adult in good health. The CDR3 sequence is CASSFNQPQHF. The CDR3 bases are TGTGCCAGCAGTTTTAATCAGCCCCAGCATTTT.